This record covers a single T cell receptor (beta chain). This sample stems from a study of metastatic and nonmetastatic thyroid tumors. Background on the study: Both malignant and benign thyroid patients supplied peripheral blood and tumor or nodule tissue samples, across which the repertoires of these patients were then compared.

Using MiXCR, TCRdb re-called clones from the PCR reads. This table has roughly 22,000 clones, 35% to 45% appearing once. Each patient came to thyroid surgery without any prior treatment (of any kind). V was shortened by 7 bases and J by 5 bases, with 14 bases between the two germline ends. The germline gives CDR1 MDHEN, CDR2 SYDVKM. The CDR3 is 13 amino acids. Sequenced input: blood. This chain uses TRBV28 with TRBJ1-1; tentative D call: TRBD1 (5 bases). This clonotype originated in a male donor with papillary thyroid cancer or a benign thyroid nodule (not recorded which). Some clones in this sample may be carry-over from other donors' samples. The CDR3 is CASTRQLRTEAFF. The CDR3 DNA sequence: TGTGCCAGCACTCGACAGTTGCGGACTGAAGCTTTCTTT.